The 3 T cell receptor beta chains given below trace back to one sample, sequenced in a study of blood T cell repertoires in COVID-19. The protocol was immunoSEQ multiplex PCR, while the TCRdb copy is restricted to in-frame clones and leaves out a portion. This sample has around 90,000 clones; approximately 80% occur once, and the top ten carry around 20%. The material sequenced was peripheral blood. The receptors here all came from a human donor in a cohort sampled during active COVID-19.

This clone was found a few times. This chain's CDR3 is CASSYSAKGRTEAFF. The CDR3 nucleotides read TGTGCCAGCAGTTACTCGGCGAAGGGGCGGACTGAAGCTTTCTTT. V is TRBV6-5 and J is TRBJ1-1; maybe TRBD1 (5 bases). The V and J ends lost 0 bases and 5 bases respectively, with 13 bases between them. This CDR3 is built from 15 residues. Germline CDR1 MNHEY, CDR2 SVGAGI.

V usage is TRBV30 and J usage is TRBJ1-1; D is perhaps TRBD1 (5 bases). CDR3 length: 13 residues. The ends were cut back, 2 bases at V and 1 base at J, with 8 bases in the middle. Germline V gene sequence: CDR1 GTSNPN, CDR2 SVGIG (reference sequence). CDR3 sequence (DNA): TGTGCCTGGAGTATCGGACAGAACACTGAAGCTTTCTTT. It yields the protein CAWSIGQNTEAFF. The variable domain in full, completed from reference TRBV30 and TRBJ1-1, reads SQTIHQWPATLVQPVGSPLSLECTVEGTSNPNLYWYRQAAGRGLQLLFYSVGIGQISSEVPQNLSASRPQDRQFILSSKKLLLSDSGFYLCAWSIGQNTEAFFGQGTRLTVV.

This chain links TRBV28 with TRBJ2-7; 10 nucleotides agree with TRBD1. Germline V lookup: CDR1 MDHEN, CDR2 SYDVKM. Germline trimming cut 1 base from V and 6 bases from J; bases unmatched to any gene: 15. This CDR3 is 18 amino acids long. The CDR3 DNA is TGTGCCAGCAGTTTATTTGCGACAGGGGGCTCCGTCTCAGGCGAGCAGTACTTC. Its protein is CASSLFATGGSVSGEQYF.